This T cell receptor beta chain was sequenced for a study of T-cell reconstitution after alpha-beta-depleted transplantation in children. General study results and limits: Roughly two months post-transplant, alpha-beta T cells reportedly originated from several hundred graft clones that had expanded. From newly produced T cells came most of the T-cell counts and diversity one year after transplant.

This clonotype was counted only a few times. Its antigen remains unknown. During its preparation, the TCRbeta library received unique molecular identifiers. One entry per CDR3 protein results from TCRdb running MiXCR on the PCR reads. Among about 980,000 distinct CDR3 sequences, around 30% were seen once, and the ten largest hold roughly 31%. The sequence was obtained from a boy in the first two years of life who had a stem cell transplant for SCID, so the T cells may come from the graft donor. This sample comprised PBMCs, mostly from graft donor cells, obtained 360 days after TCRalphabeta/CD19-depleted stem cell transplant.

DNA of the CDR3: TGTGCCAGCACCCGCCTAGCGGGGGGGCAAAACATTCAGTACTTC. This codes for CASTRLAGGQNIQYF. This chain uses TRBV12-3 or TRBV12-4 with TRBJ2-4; 12 bases are shared with TRBD2. With 7 bases clipped from V and 5 bases from J, the junction kept 6 bases outside the gene matches. The CDR3 is 15 amino acids.